The clone carrying this TCR beta chain was observed a handful of times. Its antigen is currently unknown. During its preparation, the TCRbeta library received unique molecular identifiers. TCRdb passed the PCR reads through MiXCR, listing each CDR3 protein once. This table holds hundreds of thousands of distinct CDR3 sequences, 10% to 15% found once. CDR3 size: 14 residues. Looked up from germline, CDR1 is ENHRY and CDR2 is SYGVKD. V was shortened by 0 bases and J by 3 bases, with 9 bases between the two germline ends. These data are taken from a study of T-cell reconstitution after alpha-beta-depleted transplantation in children. Study-wide findings and caveats: At one year after transplant, newly produced T cells mostly accounted for T-cell counts and diversity. Several hundred graft clones that had expanded were reportedly the source of alpha-beta T cells about two months after transplant. For some patients, TCRbeta diversity was high at day 60 because of recipient T cells and thymic progenitors that survived.

The sample in question was PBMCs, obtained before TCRalphabeta/CD19-depleted stem cell transplant. The chain has TRBV10-3 and TRBJ2-7, with a weak D call TRBD1 (6 bases). This TCR was recovered from a girl aged 2 to 10 with congenital amegakaryocytic thrombocytopenia, due to receive a stem cell transplant. The CDR3 DNA is TGTGCCATCAGTGAGTCTGGACAGATCTACGAGCAGTACTTC. This translates into CAISESGQIYEQYF.